A selection of T cell receptor beta chains follows, all from one sample in a study of post-analysis software for immune sequencing data. Each CDR3 protein is one row after TCRdb ran MiXCR on the PCR reads. The repertoire includes fewer than 850,000 distinct CDR3 sequences, around 46% of them detected once, and roughly 4.4% sits in the top ten. Sequenced: blood. These receptors originate from a girl aged 5-17 years with multiple sclerosis. CDR3s include the opening cysteine and the closing phenylalanine or tryptophan.

CDR3: CAIRISEEYNEQFF; V: TRBV10-3
CDR3: CASSKATGTSYNEQFF; V: TRBV7-2
CDR3: CASSLATTSGRTNHEQYF; V: TRBV7-6
CDR3: CAWSGFEQYF; V: TRBV30
CDR3: CASSSQGGRGLNTEAFF; V: TRBV7-2
CDR3: CSVRDWTSTDTQYF; V: TRBV20-1
CDR3: CSARGGQGGTEAFF; V: TRBV20-1
CDR3: CSVEVNSGYTF; V: TRBV29-1
CDR3: CASSLQGSGELFF; V: TRBV6-5
CDR3: CASSFPGGETQYF; V: TRBV7-2
CDR3: CASSPEGTSGFYEQYF; V: TRBV5-5
CDR3: CASSLGTRDTSTDTQYF; V: TRBV5-1
CDR3: CASSGGTDSYEQYF; V: TRBV11-3
CDR3: CASNGLAGGGEQFF; V: TRBV6-5
CDR3: CATSNAGDGLARNTGELFF; V: TRBV15
CDR3: CASSQGLGASGTGELFF; V: TRBV4-2
CDR3: CSASPGLAVSYEQYF; V: TRBV20-1
CDR3: CSARGRETNEQYF; V: TRBV20-1
CDR3: CASSPDRASVNTEAFF; V: TRBV12-3/TRBV12-4
CDR3: CSVLYSYEQYF; V: TRBV29-1
CDR3: CASSVREPPYNEQFF; V: TRBV9
CDR3: CASTKDTGELFF; V: TRBV6-5
CDR3: CSVEDPWTSGSPIGEQFF; V: TRBV29-1
CDR3: CASSLASAGGSDTQYF; V: TRBV7-2
CDR3: CASSHRVQAGQAFF; V: TRBV3-1
CDR3: CATSDGTEGSEAFF; V: TRBV24-1
CDR3: CSVGDSNTDTQYF; V: TRBV29-1
CDR3: CASSSGRPGRPSYEQYF; V: TRBV12-3/TRBV12-4
CDR3: CASSQERAGGGGEQFF; V: TRBV4-1
CDR3: CAPEGLIYQETQYF; V: TRBV24-1
CDR3: CASSLSLGGDGSPLHF; V: TRBV12-3/TRBV12-4
CDR3: CASSPDLGGEQYF; V: TRBV6-5
CDR3: CAIRSGTENSPLHF; V: TRBV10-3
CDR3: CASSPVDREGAEGYTF; V: TRBV5-1
CDR3: CASSAARTGRNQPQHF; V: TRBV6-1
CDR3: CASSYLRRQDTQYF; V: TRBV6-5
CDR3: CASSLISAAAYTF; V: TRBV12-3/TRBV12-4